This T cell receptor (beta chain) was observed in a study of T cell changes during pregnancy in multiple sclerosis. This clone appeared a single time. Profiled with immunoSEQ multiplex PCR; TCRdb holds only in-frame clones, not every one. The profile shows roughly 38,000 clones, under 95% of them singletons. The CDR3 loop spans 14 amino acids. In germline, CDR1 is MNHNY, CDR2 SVGAGI (reference sequence). The junction had 7 bases not matched to a gene; V was cut back by 6 bases and J by 7 bases. This chain joins TRBV6-6 and TRBJ2-1, with 9 bases identical to TRBD2. The input for sequencing was CD4+ T cells from peripheral blood mononuclear cells, taken in the second trimester of pregnancy. This receptor was obtained from a female donor in good health, enrolled as a control in a pregnancy study. This CDR3 is CASSPGLASNEQFF. In nucleotides, the CDR3 is TGTGCCAGCAGCCCGGGACTAGCCTCGAATGAGCAGTTCTTC.